These T cell receptor beta chains were read from a single sample in a study of neurological immune-mediated disorders. TCRdb called the 5' RACE reads again in MiXCR, with one record for every CDR3 protein. The table shows some 55,000 distinct CDR3 sequences, with roughly 8.8% occurring only once. Sequenced material: PBMCs. These TCRs come from a woman aged 35 to 49 in good health. Both conserved end residues are part of each CDR3. The D gene is left open where the match is weak. The size field is filled for only some rows; it gives once, few, many or a size class.

clone size	V gene	J gene	D gene	CDR3 DNA	CDR3 protein
many	TRBV20-1	TRBJ1-2	-	TGCAGTGCTAGGGACGGCCGGTTGGGCTACACCTTC	CSARDGRLGYTF
many	TRBV9	TRBJ2-2	-	TGTGCCAGCAGCGTTCAAGGGGGTCTTAACACCGGGGAGCTGTTTTTT	CASSVQGGLNTGELFF
-	TRBV7-2	TRBJ2-2	-	TGTGCCAGCAGCTTCAAACAGGGAAGCACCGGGGAGCTGTTTTTT	CASSFKQGSTGELFF
many	TRBV4-3	TRBJ2-2	TRBD2	TGCGCCAGCAGTCTTCTAGCGGGGGCCCCCGGGGAGCTGTTTTTT	CASSLLAGAPGELFF
many	TRBV5-1	TRBJ2-1	-	TGCGCCAGCAGCTTGGTCTCTGACAATGAGCAGTTCTTC	CASSLVSDNEQFF
many	TRBV5-1	TRBJ2-5	-	TGCGCCAGCAGCTCCCAAGAGACCCAGTACTTC	CASSSQETQYF
many	TRBV10-3	TRBJ2-5	-	TGTGCCATAGCGGAGTCGTACCAAGAGACCCAGTACTTC	CAIAESYQETQYF
many	TRBV12-3/TRBV12-4	TRBJ2-1	TRBD1	TGTGCCAGCAGGGACGGACAGGGGGCCGATGAGCAGTTCTTC	CASRDGQGADEQFF
-	TRBV7-2	TRBJ2-1	-	TGTGCCAGCAGCCCCCGACCCCTGTCGAATGAGCAGTTCTTC	CASSPRPLSNEQFF
many	TRBV5-5	TRBJ2-6	-	TGTGCCAGCAGCCCCCCTAGTTTCTCTGGGGCCAACGTCCTGACTTTC	CASSPPSFSGANVLTF
many	TRBV10-1	TRBJ2-7	-	TGCGCCAGCAGTGACGCCGGAGGATACGAGCAGTACTTC	CASSDAGGYEQYF
many	TRBV5-5	TRBJ2-6	-	TGTGCCAGCAGCTTGGTCTCTGGGGCCAACGTCCTGACTTTC	CASSLVSGANVLTF
many	TRBV5-5	TRBJ2-2	TRBD1	TGTGCCAGCAGCTCGGGGACAGGGGGCGTGGGGACCGGGGAGCTGTTTTTT	CASSSGTGGVGTGELFF
many	TRBV12-3/TRBV12-4	TRBJ2-3	-	TGTGCCAGCAGCCACGTGGAGGGCCCAGAGGCGGTTACGCAGTATTTT	CASSHVEGPEAVTQYF
many	TRBV5-1	TRBJ2-7	-	TGCGCCAGCAGCTTACACCGGGACGGGACCTACGAGCAGTACTTC	CASSLHRDGTYEQYF